This record looks at one TCR beta chain sequence and its context. Its antigen is currently unknown. The data are from a study of radiation and T cells in renal cell carcinoma. Across the study: Nephrectomy followed 15 Gy stereotactic body radiation by 4 weeks. Findings and limits, study-wide: Pretreatment tumor biopsies were lacking, so baseline clonotypes are unknown.

Using immunoSEQ multiplex PCR, the repertoire was profiled, and TCRdb retains in-frame clones only, with some absent. The sample contains under 55,000 clones, roughly four fifths of which appear only once. Trimming left V 7 bases short and J 0 bases short, with 13 bases between. The CDR3 spans 15 residues. From germline, CDR1 is LNHDA and CDR2 SQIVND (reference sequence). The time point denotes: baseline pretreatment blood. Treatment defined: 15 Gy SBRT to primary tumor, nephrectomy 4 weeks later. The sequenced sample was blood, obtained from a patient whose treatment included radiotherapy and nephrectomy. The receptor was isolated from a woman aged 70 to 79 with renal cell carcinoma. V is TRBV19 and J is TRBJ2-1; D may be TRBD1 or TRBD2 (5 bases each). Here the CDR3 DNA reads TGTGCCAGTATGGGACGTCAGAGCTCCTACAATGAGCAGTTCTTC. Translated, it gives CASMGRQSSYNEQFF.